These 9 T cell receptor beta chains originate from one sample sequenced in a study of blood T cells in healthy people across ages. A J-beta primer mix and a sample-barcoded 5' primer were used in a second PCR of about 7 to 12 cycles. TCRdb analysed the 5' RACE reads with MiXCR anew, one entry per CDR3 protein. Seen here are roughly 1,300,000 distinct CDR3 sequences, around 59% observed once, and the top ten hold over 5%. Sequencing was performed on blood. The receptors shown here come from a young man in good health.

In this sample, this clonotype turned up a few times. The chain uses TRBV14 and TRBJ2-5, with D unresolved. The J call may be in error: the DNA end matches TRBJ2-7 better. From germline, CDR1 is SGHDN and CDR2 FVKESK. The CDR3 length is 12 residues. The CDR3 region is CASSHPRGEQYF. CDR3 coding DNA: TGTGCCAGCAGCCACCCCCGCGGCGAGCAGTACTTC.

The genes are TRBV4-2 and TRBJ2-1, with D perhaps TRBD1 or TRBD2 (5 bases each). CDR1 LGHNA and CDR2 YNFKEQ come from the germline V gene. This CDR3 spans 14 amino acids. V dropped 2 bases and J dropped 6 bases, with 11 bases sitting between them. CDR3 coding DNA: TGTGCCAGCAGCCAAAATCCCGGGGCCAATGAGCAGTTCTTC. Translation gives CASSQNPGANEQFF.

V is TRBV18 and J is TRBJ1-1, with D possibly matching TRBD1 (5 bases). Germline CDR1 and CDR2: KGHSH and LQKENI. The length of the CDR3 is 14 residues. Trimming removed 4 bases at V and 4 bases at J, with 13 bases between. As DNA, the CDR3 is TGTGCCAGCTCACTCTCAGGGTTGGGCACTGAAGCTTTCTTT. It encodes CASSLSGLGTEAFF.

On this clonotype itself: One end of the junction does not line up with germline, which may come from a read error. CDR3 nucleotides: TGTGCCAGCAGCGTAGCACGCGGTGACGAGCAGTACTTC. It encodes CASSVARGDEQYF. This sequence joins TRBV7-6 and TRBJ2-7; D ambiguous. This CDR3 is built from 13 residues. CDR1 and CDR2 (germline): SGHVS, FNYEAQ.

The chain joins TRBV6-2 or TRBV6-3 to TRBJ2-7; TRBD2 matches 14 bases. CDR1 MNHEY and CDR2 SVGEGT come from the germline V gene. V dropped 5 bases and J dropped 1; count of bases not matched to a gene: 10. The length of the CDR3 is 18 residues. Here the CDR3 DNA reads TGTGCCAGCAGTCCCTGGCCGGGACTAGCGGGGGAATCCTACGAGCAGTACTTC. Translating it yields CASSPWPGLAGESYEQYF.

The chain carries TRBV20-1 and TRBJ1-1; D uncertain. Trimming stripped 1 base from V and 7 bases from J, with 4 bases between. Germline-derived CDR1 and CDR2 are DFQATT and SNEGSKA (reference sequence). This CDR3 is 10 amino acids long. CDR3 in amino acids: CSARVSEAFF. CDR3 nucleotide sequence: TGCAGTGCTAGAGTTAGTGAAGCTTTCTTT.

This clonotype was seen more than once but under ten times. The chain uses TRBV4-3 and TRBJ1-6; D remains unclear. From germline, CDR1 is LGHNA and CDR2 YSLEER. The length of the CDR3 is 15 residues. V was pared by 3 bases and J by 4 bases, with 10 bases between. CDR3 sequence: CASSQWPGYNSPLHF. The CDR3 region has the DNA TGCGCCAGCAGCCAGTGGCCGGGTTATAATTCACCCCTCCACTTT.

In its sample, this clonotype was seen a few times. The chain employs TRBV6-5 and TRBJ2-6, with 10 bases that match TRBD1. V was clipped by 0 bases and J by 5 bases; unmatched bases: 7. CDR1 is MNHEY and CDR2 is SVGAGI in the germline V gene. This CDR3 is 18 amino acids long. CDR3 DNA: TGTGCCAGCAGTTACTCTGGACAGGGGGGAGACTGGGCCAACGTCCTGACTTTC. It codes for CASSYSGQGGDWANVLTF.

This clonotype was observed once. The chain links TRBV4-1 to TRBJ1-1; possibly TRBD1 for D (5 bases). This CDR3 region has 15 residues. Germline lookup yields CDR1 MGHRA and CDR2 YSYEKL. Trimming pared 1 base from V and 3 bases from J, leaving 12 bases between. Here the CDR3 reads CASSQVPMGDTEAFF. DNA of the CDR3: TGCGCCAGCAGCCAAGTGCCGATGGGGGACACTGAAGCTTTCTTT.